One sample yielded the 3 T cell receptor beta chains listed below, sequenced in a study of beta chain features in type 1 diabetes. As every portion of the isolated RNA was reverse transcribed, the sequencing read expressed TCRB transcripts. Sequencing used immunoSEQ multiplex PCR; TCRdb keeps in-frame clones, though not all of them. The data show roughly 400,000 clones, about 15% seen once. Sequences were obtained from naive CD4+ T cells from blood. The receptors here all came from a woman aged 18-29 years in good health.

The genes are TRBV7-9 and TRBJ1-5; TRBD1 matches at 7 bases. Germline V CDR1 and CDR2: SEHNR, FQNEAQ (reference sequence). The ends lost 5 bases at V and 1 base at J; junction bases unmatched: 8. This CDR3 contains 16 residues. As DNA, the CDR3 is TGTGCCAGCAGCCCATTAGGACAGGCCAGCAATCAGCCCCAGCATTTT. Protein: CASSPLGQASNQPQHF.

This chain links TRBV2 with TRBJ2-1; 10 bases are a match to TRBD1. The germline V gene encodes CDR1 SNHLY and CDR2 FYNNEI. Unmatched junction bases numbered 14, after V lost 10 bases and J lost 8 bases. CDR3 length equals 15 residues. The CDR3 nucleotides read TGTGCCATGACAGGGGGCTCTAGCATGAGCCATGAGCAGTTCTTC. Protein product: CAMTGGSSMSHEQFF.

This clone was observed a few times. J is TRBJ1-2 and V is TRBV25-1; D is uncertain. The germline CDR1 and CDR2 sequences are MGHDK and SYGVNS. V was pared by 4 bases and J by 2 bases, with 11 bases between. The CDR3 covers 14 residues. The chain's CDR3 is CASSAAGLNYGYTF. Written as DNA, the CDR3 is TGTGCCAGCAGTGCCGCCGGGTTAAACTATGGCTACACCTTC.